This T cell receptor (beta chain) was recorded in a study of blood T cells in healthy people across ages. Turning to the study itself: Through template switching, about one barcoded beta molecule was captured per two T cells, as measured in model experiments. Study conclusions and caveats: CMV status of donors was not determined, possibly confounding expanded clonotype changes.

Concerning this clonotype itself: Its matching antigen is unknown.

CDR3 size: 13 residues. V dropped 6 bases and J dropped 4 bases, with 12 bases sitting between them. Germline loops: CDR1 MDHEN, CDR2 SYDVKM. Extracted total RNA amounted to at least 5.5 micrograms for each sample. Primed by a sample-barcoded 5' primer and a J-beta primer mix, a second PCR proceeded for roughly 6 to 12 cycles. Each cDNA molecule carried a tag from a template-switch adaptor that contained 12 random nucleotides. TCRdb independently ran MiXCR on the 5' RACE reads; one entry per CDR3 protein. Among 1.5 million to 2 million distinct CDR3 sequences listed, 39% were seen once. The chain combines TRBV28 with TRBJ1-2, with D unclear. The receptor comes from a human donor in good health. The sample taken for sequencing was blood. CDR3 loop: CASRKVPSYGYTF. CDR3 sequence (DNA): TGTGCCAGCAGAAAGGTTCCTTCCTATGGCTACACCTTC.